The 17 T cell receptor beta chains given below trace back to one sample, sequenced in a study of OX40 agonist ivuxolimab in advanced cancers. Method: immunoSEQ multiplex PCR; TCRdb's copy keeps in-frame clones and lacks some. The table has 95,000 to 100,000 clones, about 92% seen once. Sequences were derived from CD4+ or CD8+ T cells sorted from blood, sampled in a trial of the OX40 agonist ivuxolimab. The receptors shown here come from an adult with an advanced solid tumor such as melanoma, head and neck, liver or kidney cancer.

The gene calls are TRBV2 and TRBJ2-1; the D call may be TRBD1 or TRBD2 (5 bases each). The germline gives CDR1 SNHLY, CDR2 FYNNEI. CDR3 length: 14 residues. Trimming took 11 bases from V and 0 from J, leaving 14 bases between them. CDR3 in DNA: TGTGCCTGCGGGCCGAGGGGCTCCTACAATGAGCAGTTCTTC. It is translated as CACGPRGSYNEQFF.

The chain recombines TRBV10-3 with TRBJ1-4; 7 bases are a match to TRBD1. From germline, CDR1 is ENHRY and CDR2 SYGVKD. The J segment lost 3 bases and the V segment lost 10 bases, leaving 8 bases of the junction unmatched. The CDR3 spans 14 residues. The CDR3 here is CATSEGAANEKLFF. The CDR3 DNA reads TGTGCCACATCAGAGGGGGCTGCTAATGAAAAACTGTTTTTT.

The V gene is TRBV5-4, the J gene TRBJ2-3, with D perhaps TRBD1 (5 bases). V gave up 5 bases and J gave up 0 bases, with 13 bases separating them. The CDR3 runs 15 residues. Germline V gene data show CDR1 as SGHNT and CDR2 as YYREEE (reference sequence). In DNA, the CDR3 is TGTGCCAGCAGTCCCCTCGACAGAAGCACAGATACGCAGTATTTT. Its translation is CASSPLDRSTDTQYF.

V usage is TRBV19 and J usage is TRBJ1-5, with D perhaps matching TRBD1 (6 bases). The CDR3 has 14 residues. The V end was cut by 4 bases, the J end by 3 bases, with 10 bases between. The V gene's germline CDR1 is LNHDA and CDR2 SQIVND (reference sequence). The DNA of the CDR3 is TGTGCCAGTAGTACGACAGGAAACAATCAGCCCCAGCATTTT. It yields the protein CASSTTGNNQPQHF.

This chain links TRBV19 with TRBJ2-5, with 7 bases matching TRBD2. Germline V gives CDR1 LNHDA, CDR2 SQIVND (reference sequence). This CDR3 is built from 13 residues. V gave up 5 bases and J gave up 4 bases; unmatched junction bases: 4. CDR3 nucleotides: TGTGCCAGTAGTTTAGCGGGTACAGAGACCCAGTACTTC. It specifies CASSLAGTETQYF.

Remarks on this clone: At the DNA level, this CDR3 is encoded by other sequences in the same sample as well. DNA of the CDR3: TGTGCCAGCAGTTCAAACTATGGCTACACCTTC. Amino acids: CASSSNYGYTF. This chain uses TRBV28 with TRBJ1-2; no clear D. The CDR3 has 11 residues. Per germline, CDR1 MDHEN and CDR2 SYDVKM. Trimming removed 4 bases from V and 2 bases from J, with 2 bases in between.

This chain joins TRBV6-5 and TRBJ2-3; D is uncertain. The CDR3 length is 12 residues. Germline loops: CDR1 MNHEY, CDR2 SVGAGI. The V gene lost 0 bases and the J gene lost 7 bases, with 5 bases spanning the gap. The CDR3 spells CASSYSGNTQYF. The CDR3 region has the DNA TGTGCCAGCAGTTACTCGGGGAATACGCAGTATTTT.

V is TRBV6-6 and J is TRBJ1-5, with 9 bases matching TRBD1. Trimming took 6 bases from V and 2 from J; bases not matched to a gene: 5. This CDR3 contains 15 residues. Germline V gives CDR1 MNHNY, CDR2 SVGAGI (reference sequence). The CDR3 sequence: CASSKGQGGNQPQHF. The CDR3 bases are TGTGCCAGCAGCAAGGGACAGGGAGGCAATCAGCCCCAGCATTTT.

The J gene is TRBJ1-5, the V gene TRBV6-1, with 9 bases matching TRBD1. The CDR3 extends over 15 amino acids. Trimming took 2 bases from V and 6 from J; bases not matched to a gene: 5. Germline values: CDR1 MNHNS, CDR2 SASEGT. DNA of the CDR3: TGTGCCAGCAGTGAATCGTTGACAGGGGGTCAGCCCCAGCATTTT. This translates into CASSESLTGGQPQHF.

Written as DNA, the CDR3 is TGTGCCAGCAGCCAGGGGACGTTCTCCTACAATGAGCAGTTCTTC. It specifies CASSQGTFSYNEQFF. The genes are TRBV7-6 and TRBJ2-1; D may be TRBD1 (6 bases). Germline CDR1 reads SGHVS; CDR2 reads FNYEAQ. The V end lost 5 bases, the J end lost 0 bases, and 11 bases lay between the germline ends. This CDR3 has 15 amino acids.

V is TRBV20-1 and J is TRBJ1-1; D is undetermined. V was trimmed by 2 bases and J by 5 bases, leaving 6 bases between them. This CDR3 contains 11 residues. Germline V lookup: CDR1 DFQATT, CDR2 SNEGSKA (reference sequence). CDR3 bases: TGCAGTGCTAGACAATGGACTGAAGCTTTCTTT. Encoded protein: CSARQWTEAFF.

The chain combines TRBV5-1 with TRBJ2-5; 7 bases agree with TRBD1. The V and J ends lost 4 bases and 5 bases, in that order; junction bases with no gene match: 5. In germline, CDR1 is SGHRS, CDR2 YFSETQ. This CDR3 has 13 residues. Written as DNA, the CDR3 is TGCGCCAGCAGCCCTGACAGGGCTGAGACCCAGTACTTC. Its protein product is CASSPDRAETQYF.

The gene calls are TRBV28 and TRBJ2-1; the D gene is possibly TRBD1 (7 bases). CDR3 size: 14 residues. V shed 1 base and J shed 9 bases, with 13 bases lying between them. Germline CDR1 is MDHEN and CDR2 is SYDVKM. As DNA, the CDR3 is TGTGCCAGCAGTTTATTGCAGGGGGGTAGTGAGCAGTTCTTC. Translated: CASSLLQGGSEQFF. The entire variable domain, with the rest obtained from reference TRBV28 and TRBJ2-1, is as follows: DVKVTQSSRYLVKRTGEKVFLECVQDMDHENMFWYRQDPGLGLRLIYFSYDVKMKEKGDIPEGYSVSREKKERFSLILESASTNQTSMYLCASSLLQGGSEQFFGPGTRLTVL.

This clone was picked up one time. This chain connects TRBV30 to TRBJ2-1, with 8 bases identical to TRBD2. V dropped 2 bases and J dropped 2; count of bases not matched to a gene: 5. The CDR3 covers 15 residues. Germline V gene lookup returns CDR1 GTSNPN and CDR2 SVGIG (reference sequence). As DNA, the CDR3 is TGTGCCTGGAGTCGAGGACTAGCTGCCTACAATGAGCAGTTCTTC. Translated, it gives CAWSRGLAAYNEQFF.

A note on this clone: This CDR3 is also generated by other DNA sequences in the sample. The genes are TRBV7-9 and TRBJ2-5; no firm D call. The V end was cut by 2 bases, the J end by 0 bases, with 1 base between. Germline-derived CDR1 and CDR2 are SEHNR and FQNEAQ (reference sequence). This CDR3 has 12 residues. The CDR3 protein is CASSLNQETQYF. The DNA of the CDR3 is TGTGCCAGCAGCTTAAACCAAGAGACCCAGTACTTC.

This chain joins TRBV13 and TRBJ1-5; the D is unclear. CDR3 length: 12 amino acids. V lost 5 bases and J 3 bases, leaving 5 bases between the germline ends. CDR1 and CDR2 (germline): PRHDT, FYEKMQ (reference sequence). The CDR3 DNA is TGTGCCAGCAGCCCGAACAATCAGCCCCAGCATTTT. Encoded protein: CASSPNNQPQHF.

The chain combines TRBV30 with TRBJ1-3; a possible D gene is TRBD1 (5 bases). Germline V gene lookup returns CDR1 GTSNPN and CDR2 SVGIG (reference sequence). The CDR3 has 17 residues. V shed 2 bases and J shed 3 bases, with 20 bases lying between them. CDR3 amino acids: CAWSWGKGRGDGNTIYF. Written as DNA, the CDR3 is TGTGCCTGGAGTTGGGGGAAGGGTAGAGGGGATGGAAACACCATATATTTT.